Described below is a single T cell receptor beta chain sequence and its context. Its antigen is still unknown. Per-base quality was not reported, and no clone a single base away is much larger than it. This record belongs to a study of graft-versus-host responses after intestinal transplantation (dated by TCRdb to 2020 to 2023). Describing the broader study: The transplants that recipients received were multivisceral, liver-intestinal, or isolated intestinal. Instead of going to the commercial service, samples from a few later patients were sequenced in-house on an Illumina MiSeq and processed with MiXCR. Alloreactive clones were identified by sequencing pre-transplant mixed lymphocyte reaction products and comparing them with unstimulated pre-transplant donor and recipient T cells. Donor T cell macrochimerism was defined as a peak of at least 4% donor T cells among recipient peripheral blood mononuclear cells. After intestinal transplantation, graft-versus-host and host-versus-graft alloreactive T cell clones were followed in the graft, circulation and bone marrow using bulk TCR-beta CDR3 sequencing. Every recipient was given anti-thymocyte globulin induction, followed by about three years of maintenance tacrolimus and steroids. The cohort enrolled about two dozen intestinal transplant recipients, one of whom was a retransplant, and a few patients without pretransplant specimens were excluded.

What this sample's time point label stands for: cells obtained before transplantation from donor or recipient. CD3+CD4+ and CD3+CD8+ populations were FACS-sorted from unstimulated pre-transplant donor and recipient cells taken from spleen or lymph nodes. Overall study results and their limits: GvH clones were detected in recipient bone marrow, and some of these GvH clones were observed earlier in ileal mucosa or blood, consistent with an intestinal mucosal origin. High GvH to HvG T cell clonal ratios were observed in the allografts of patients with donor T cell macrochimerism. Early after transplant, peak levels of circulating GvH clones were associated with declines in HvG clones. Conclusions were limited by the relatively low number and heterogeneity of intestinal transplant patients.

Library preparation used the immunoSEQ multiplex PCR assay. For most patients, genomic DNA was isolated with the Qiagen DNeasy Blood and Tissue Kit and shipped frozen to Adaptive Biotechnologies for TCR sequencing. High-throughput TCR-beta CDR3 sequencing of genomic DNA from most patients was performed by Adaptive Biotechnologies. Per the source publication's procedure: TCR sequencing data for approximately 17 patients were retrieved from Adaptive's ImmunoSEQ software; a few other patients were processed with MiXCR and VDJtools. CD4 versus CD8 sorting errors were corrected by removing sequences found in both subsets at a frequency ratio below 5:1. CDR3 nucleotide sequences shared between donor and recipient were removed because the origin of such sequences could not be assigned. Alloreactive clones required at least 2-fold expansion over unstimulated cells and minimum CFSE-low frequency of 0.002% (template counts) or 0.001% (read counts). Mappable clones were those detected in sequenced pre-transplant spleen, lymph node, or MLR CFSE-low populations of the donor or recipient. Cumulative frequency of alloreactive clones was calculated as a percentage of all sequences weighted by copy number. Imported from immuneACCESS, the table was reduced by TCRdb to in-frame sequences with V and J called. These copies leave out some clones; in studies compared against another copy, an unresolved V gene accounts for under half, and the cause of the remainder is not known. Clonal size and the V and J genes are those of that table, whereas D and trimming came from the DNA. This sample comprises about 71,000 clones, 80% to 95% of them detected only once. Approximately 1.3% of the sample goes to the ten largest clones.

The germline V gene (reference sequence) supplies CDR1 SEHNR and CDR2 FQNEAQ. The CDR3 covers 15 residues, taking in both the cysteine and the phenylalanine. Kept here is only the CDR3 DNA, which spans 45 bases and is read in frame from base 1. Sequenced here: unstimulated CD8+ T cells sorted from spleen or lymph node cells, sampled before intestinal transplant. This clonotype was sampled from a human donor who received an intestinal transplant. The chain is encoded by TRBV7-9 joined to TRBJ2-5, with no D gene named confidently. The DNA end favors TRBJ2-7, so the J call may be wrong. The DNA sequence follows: TGTGCCAGCGGTTATAGAGGCACACTCTCCTACGAGCAGTACTTC. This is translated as CASGYRGTLSYEQYF.